Each of the 28 T cell receptor beta chains below was sequenced from the same sample in a study of OX40 agonist ivuxolimab in advanced cancers. The method was immunoSEQ multiplex PCR; TCRdb's version includes in-frame clones alone and lacks a portion of them. Of over 70,000 clones in the sample, more than 80% were seen once. This specimen was CD4+ or CD8+ T cells sorted from blood, taken in a trial of the OX40 agonist ivuxolimab. The receptors stem from an adult with an advanced solid tumor such as melanoma, head and neck, liver or kidney cancer.

This clone was counted a few times. The V gene is TRBV19, the J gene TRBJ1-5; the D gene is possibly TRBD1 (5 bases). The CDR3 runs to 15 residues. The V gene lost 3 bases and the J gene lost 4 bases, with 13 bases spanning the gap. Germline loops: CDR1 LNHDA, CDR2 SQIVND (reference sequence). In nucleotides, the CDR3 is TGTGCCAGTAGTATCGCCTACAGGCAGAATCAGCCCCAGCATTTT. Encoded protein: CASSIAYRQNQPQHF. Combining the CDR3 with reference TRBV19 and TRBJ1-5 gives the whole variable domain DGGITQSPKYLFRKEGQNVTLSCEQNLNHDAMYWYRQDPGQGLRLIYYSQIVNDFQKGDIAEGYSVSREKKESFPLTVTSAQKNPTAFYLCASSIAYRQNQPQHFGDGTRLSIL.

The chain carries TRBV29-1 and TRBJ1-2; unclear D gene. Germline CDR1 SQVTM, CDR2 ANQGSEA. The CDR3 is 14 amino acids. The V end lost 3 bases, the J end lost 0 bases, and 11 bases lay between the germline ends. CDR3 region: CSVDRALSNYGYTF. The CDR3 DNA reads as TGCAGCGTTGACAGAGCACTTTCTAACTATGGCTACACCTTC.

This clone has only one observation. The J gene is TRBJ2-1, the V gene TRBV4-1; TRBD1 aligns across 7 bases. The CDR3 has 15 residues. Germline CDR1 reads MGHRA; CDR2 reads YSYEKL. Trimming took 5 bases from V and 4 from J; bases not matched to a gene: 8. CDR3 sequence (DNA): TGCGCCAGCAGCACCCGGGACAGCCCTTACAATGAGCAGTTCTTC. Translating gives CASSTRDSPYNEQFF.

The chain is built from TRBV6-5 and TRBJ2-5; tentatively, D is TRBD2 (5 bases). CDR1 and CDR2 from the germline V gene are MNHEY and SVGAGI. This CDR3 has 15 amino acids. The ends were cut back, 7 bases at V and 4 bases at J, with 19 bases in the middle. CDR3 nucleotides: TGTGCCAGCACCAAACGAGGCAATGGAGGAGAGACCCAGTACTTC. Its translation: CASTKRGNGGETQYF.

The chain combines TRBV5-5 with TRBJ2-7; 10 bases map to TRBD1. J was trimmed by 3 bases and V by 6 bases; bases with no gene match: 6. CDR3 length equals 14 residues. From germline, CDR1 is SGHKS and CDR2 YYEKEE (reference sequence). In nucleotides, the CDR3 is TGTGCCAGCATCAGACAGGGGGCTATCTACGAGCAGTACTTC. Residues: CASIRQGAIYEQYF.

The rearrangement uses TRBV2 and TRBJ1-1; 12 bases line up with TRBD1. The J segment lost 5 bases and the V segment lost 2 bases, leaving 6 bases of the junction unmatched. Germline assignment: CDR1 SNHLY and CDR2 FYNNEI. The CDR3 length is 16 residues. CDR3 coding DNA: TGTGCCAGCAGTGAACTTCGGGACAGGGGGCCTACTGAAGCTTTCTTT. This sequence encodes CASSELRDRGPTEAFF. The full variable domain, with the rest looked up from reference TRBV2 and TRBJ1-1, is EPEVTQTPSHQVTQMGQEVILRCVPISNHLYFYWYRQILGQKVEFLVSFYNNEISEKSEIFDDQFSVERPDGSNFTLKIRSTKLEDSAMYFCASSELRDRGPTEAFFGQGTRLTVV.

The V and J genes are TRBV7-9 and TRBJ2-2; no firm D call. This CDR3 is built from 13 residues. CDR1 is SEHNR and CDR2 is FQNEAQ in the germline V gene (reference sequence). With 4 bases removed from V and 2 bases from J, the gap between germline ends came to 5 bases. Here the CDR3 reads CASSSDNTGELFF. The CDR3, as DNA: TGTGCCAGCAGCTCCGATAACACCGGGGAGCTGTTTTTT.

The V gene is TRBV7-9, the J gene TRBJ2-3; 13 bases agree with TRBD2. V lost 5 bases to trimming and J lost 6 bases; unmatched junction nucleotides: 8. This CDR3 contains 16 residues. Germline V CDR1 and CDR2: SEHNR, FQNEAQ (reference sequence). CDR3 sequence reads: CASSQTSGRPFDTQYF. DNA of the CDR3: TGTGCCAGCAGCCAGACTAGCGGGAGGCCCTTTGATACGCAGTATTTT.

The chain is built from TRBV7-9 and TRBJ2-1; no firm D call. This CDR3 has 13 residues. V was cut by 4 bases and J by 9 bases, with 13 bases left in between. The germline V gene has CDR1 SEHNR and CDR2 FQNEAQ (reference sequence). The CDR3 DNA is TGTGCCAGCAGCTCTAGAAGTGGTGGTGAGCAGTTCTTC. This encodes CASSSRSGGEQFF.

To note about this clone: No conserved phenylalanine or tryptophan ends this CDR3, so it is likely a read error. The chain links TRBV19 to TRBJ1-1; D is uncertain. From germline, CDR1 is LNHDA and CDR2 SQIVND (reference sequence). The CDR3 consists of 13 residues. Trimming removed 1 base at V and 4 bases at J, with 7 bases between. The CDR3 loop is CASSIVVGTEAFL. The CDR3 coding sequence is TGTGCCAGTAGTATAGTGGTGGGCACTGAAGCTTTCCTT.

This chain uses TRBV29-1 with TRBJ2-7; perhaps D is TRBD1 or TRBD2 (5 bases each). The CDR3 contains 13 residues. V shed 1 base and J shed 0 bases, with 7 bases lying between them. Germline CDR1 and CDR2: SQVTM and ANQGSEA. The CDR3 DNA is TGCAGCGTTGAAGCAGGGACCTCCTACGAGCAGTACTTC. The encoded protein is CSVEAGTSYEQYF.

The chain has TRBV10-3 and TRBJ2-7; TRBD2 agrees at 11 bases. The CDR3 is 14 residues long. V dropped 8 bases and J dropped 3; count of bases not matched to a gene: 6. The germline V gene encodes CDR1 ENHRY and CDR2 SYGVKD. The CDR3 bases are TGTGCCATCGGGGGGACTAGCGGTTACTACGAGCAGTACTTC. As protein: CAIGGTSGYYEQYF.

The J gene is TRBJ1-1, the V gene TRBV19; D possibly corresponds to TRBD1 (6 bases). Deletions cut 6 bases from V and 10 bases from J, with 12 bases between. This CDR3 is built from 11 residues. In germline, CDR1 is LNHDA, CDR2 SQIVND (reference sequence). The CDR3 loop reads CASRQGRGAFF. CDR3 nucleotide sequence: TGTGCCAGTAGGCAGGGGCGGGGAGCTTTCTTT.

The CDR3 DNA sequence: TGCAGCGTTGGAGGGACAGGGGATTTCCAAGAGACCCAGTACTTC. It yields the protein CSVGGTGDFQETQYF. V usage is TRBV29-1 and J usage is TRBJ2-5; 10 nucleotides line up with TRBD1. In germline, CDR1 is SQVTM, CDR2 ANQGSEA. CDR3 length equals 15 residues. Losses at the gene ends were 4 bases for V and 1 base for J; bases not matched to a gene: 6.

The V and J genes are TRBV6-1 and TRBJ2-3; 10 bases fit TRBD1. The germline CDR1 and CDR2 sequences are MNHNS and SASEGT. The length of the CDR3 is 14 residues. Trimming at V came to 4 bases and at J to 3 bases, leaving 1 base not matched to a gene. The CDR3 nucleotides read TGTGCCAGCAGTGTGGACAGGGGGACAGATACGCAGTATTTT. Translation gives CASSVDRGTDTQYF.

This clone was found once. The chain employs TRBV7-2 and TRBJ2-1; 12 nucleotides line up with TRBD2. The ends lost 3 bases at V and 4 bases at J; junction bases unmatched: 10. CDR3 size: 18 residues. The germline V gene has CDR1 SGHTA and CDR2 FQGNSA. In DNA form, the CDR3 reads TGTGCCAGCAGCTTCCGTCTGAGGACTAGCGGGGAGTACAATGAGCAGTTCTTC. As protein: CASSFRLRTSGEYNEQFF.

This chain uses TRBV13 with TRBJ1-1; D is ambiguous. The germline CDR1 and CDR2 sequences are PRHDT and FYEKMQ (reference sequence). Deletions cut 2 bases from V and 0 bases from J, with 7 bases between. This CDR3 has 14 residues. CDR3 sequence: CASSLNSLNTEAFF. For the CDR3, the DNA is TGTGCCAGCAGCTTAAACAGCCTGAACACTGAAGCTTTCTTT.

The chain joins TRBV6-9 to TRBJ2-7; TRBD2 matches at 7 bases. Trimming took 6 bases from V and 0 from J; bases not matched to a gene: 8. Germline V gene data show CDR1 as MNHGY and CDR2 as SVAAGI. The CDR3 is 15 amino acids. CDR3 sequence reads: CASRRPGGGSYEQYF. The CDR3 DNA follows: TGTGCCAGCAGACGCCCGGGAGGCGGCTCCTACGAGCAGTACTTC.

The chain's CDR3 is CASSPGTTSNYGYTF. CDR3 bases: TGTGCCAGCAGCCCGGGGACCACGTCTAACTATGGCTACACCTTC. The chain carries TRBV7-6 and TRBJ1-2; D might be TRBD1 (5 bases). The CDR3 has 15 residues. Trimming cost V 5 bases and J 0 bases, with 13 bases left between them. Germline CDR1 is SGHVS and CDR2 is FNYEAQ.

The chain combines TRBV5-1 with TRBJ2-7; D unclear. The V gene's germline CDR1 is SGHRS and CDR2 YFSETQ. Deletions cut 2 bases from V and 3 bases from J, with 12 bases between. This CDR3 is 14 amino acids long. The CDR3 coding sequence is TGCGCCAGCAGCTTAAACGGGCCGGACTACGAGCAGTACTTC. This codes for CASSLNGPDYEQYF.

This clone was seen only once. The chain is built from TRBV18 and TRBJ1-4, with D possibly being TRBD1 (5 bases). This CDR3 contains 15 residues. Trimming removed 5 bases from V and 7 bases from J, with 17 bases in between. Germline loops: CDR1 KGHSH, CDR2 LQKENI. Here the CDR3 reads CASSSGRLVGEKLFF. CDR3 nucleotides: TGTGCCAGCTCATCGGGACGGCTAGTAGGTGAAAAACTGTTTTTT.

The rearrangement joins TRBV4-1 to TRBJ2-2; D possibly uses TRBD1 or TRBD2 (5 bases each). This CDR3 has 14 amino acids. The germline V gene has CDR1 MGHRA and CDR2 YSYEKL. The ends were cut back, 4 bases at V and 8 bases at J, with 14 bases in the middle. The CDR3 loop reads CASSLRDRTGELFF. The DNA of the CDR3 is TGCGCCAGCAGCCTTCGGGACCGGACAGGGGAGCTGTTTTTT.

This rearrangement joins TRBV6-6 to TRBJ2-3; D is ambiguous. Germline V CDR1 and CDR2: MNHNY, SVGAGI (reference sequence). The CDR3 totals 14 residues. The V gene lost 5 bases and the J gene lost 0 bases, with 9 bases spanning the gap. The CDR3 nucleotides read TGTGCCAGCAGTCACCAACTAAGCACAGATACGCAGTATTTT. Translated: CASSHQLSTDTQYF.

The V call is TRBV28, the J call TRBJ1-2; the match to TRBD1 covers 8 bases. The CDR3 length is 15 residues. V was pared by 4 bases and J by 8 bases, with 12 bases of the junction left unmatched. In germline, CDR1 is MDHEN, CDR2 SYDVKM. The CDR3 DNA reads TGTGCCAGCAGTTACGATCTTCAGGGGGCGCGGGGCTACACCTTC. Its protein product is CASSYDLQGARGYTF.

The count of this clone is one. The V gene is TRBV15, the J gene TRBJ2-5; either TRBD1 or TRBD2 may supply D (6 bases each). The DNA end is a closer match to TRBJ2-7, so the J assignment may be wrong. The CDR3 totals 13 residues. From germline, CDR1 is LNHNV and CDR2 YYDKDF (reference sequence). In DNA, the CDR3 is TGTGCCACCAGCAGAGAGGGGGGCGACGAGCAGTACTTC. Translation gives CATSREGGDEQYF.

The CDR3 DNA follows: TGTGCCAGCACCACTTCGGGACTTACAAAAGAGACCCAGTACTTC. It yields the protein CASTTSGLTKETQYF. V and J are TRBV28 and TRBJ2-5, with D tentatively TRBD2 (6 bases). This CDR3 comprises 15 residues. Germline CDR1 is MDHEN and CDR2 is SYDVKM. V gave up 7 bases and J gave up 3 bases, with 18 bases separating them.

The chain couples TRBV19 to TRBJ2-3, with TRBD1 matching over 10 bases. Per germline, CDR1 LNHDA and CDR2 SQIVND (reference sequence). The CDR3 contains 15 residues. J gave up 4 bases and V 4 bases, and 5 bases lay outside the gene matches. CDR3 nucleotide sequence: TGTGCCAGTAGTAGGGGACAGGGGACCCCAGATACGCAGTATTTT. Translation: CASSRGQGTPDTQYF. Full variable domain (missing parts from reference TRBV19 and TRBJ2-3): DGGITQSPKYLFRKEGQNVTLSCEQNLNHDAMYWYRQDPGQGLRLIYYSQIVNDFQKGDIAEGYSVSREKKESFPLTVTSAQKNPTAFYLCASSRGQGTPDTQYFGPGTRLTVL.

The chain uses TRBV19 and TRBJ1-2; a possible D gene is TRBD1 (6 bases). CDR3 length: 14 amino acids. Germline-derived CDR1 and CDR2 are LNHDA and SQIVND (reference sequence). Trimming pared 7 bases from V and 0 bases from J, leaving 12 bases between. The CDR3 coding sequence is TGTGCCAGTACCAGGGGCGTAACTAACTATGGCTACACCTTC. Its translation is CASTRGVTNYGYTF.